These 14 T cell receptor beta chains were all obtained from the same sample, sequenced in a study of human T cells and chemical hapten exposure (TCRdb year 2021). The intended sense of this specimen's time point label: pre-sensitization, week 0. The sample's treatment or condition label, in plain terms: therapeutic diphenylcyclopropenone sensitization with weekly scalp DPC. Library method: RACE. The sequencer listed for this sample is NextSeq 500. The public sequencing data were trimmed at Q25 with fastp and processed into clonotypes with MiXCR by TCRdb, which kept only in-frame beta chains. Entries are consolidated by CDR3 protein sequence, retaining the most common genes and DNA. For this sample there are 89,000 or so distinct CDR3 sequences; 8.5% appear just once. About 2.5% of the sample is taken by the ten largest. This material consisted of whole blood, taken in connection with sensitization to the hapten diphenylcyclopropenone (DPC). The origin of the receptors is a man aged 35 to 55 with alopecia areata. Some clones in this sample may be carry-over from other donors' samples.

This clonotype occurred a few times. The genes are TRBV7-8 and TRBJ2-7, with D perhaps TRBD1 or TRBD2 (5 bases each). Trimming removed 8 bases at V and 6 bases at J, with 17 bases between. Germline V gene sequence: CDR1 SGHVS, CDR2 FQNEAQ. The CDR3 is made up of 13 amino acids. DNA for the CDR3: TGTGCCAGCGGCTCTATCCGGGACGGCGAGCAGTACTTC. The encoded protein is CASGSIRDGEQYF.

The J gene is TRBJ1-4, the V gene TRBV7-8; TRBD1 agrees at 7 bases. Germline-derived CDR1 and CDR2 are SGHVS and FQNEAQ. The CDR3 has 15 amino acids. V lost 8 bases, J lost 5 bases, and 11 bases stayed unmatched. CDR3 residues: CASGKTGRLNEKLFF. CDR3 coding DNA: TGTGCCAGCGGCAAGACAGGGCGTTTAAATGAAAAACTGTTTTTT.

This clonotype was picked up many times. The chain combines TRBV12-3 or TRBV12-4 with TRBJ1-6, with 8 nucleotides matching TRBD1. This CDR3 region has 14 residues. V lost 5 bases to trimming and J lost 7 bases; unmatched junction nucleotides: 4. In DNA form, the CDR3 reads TGTGCCAGCAGTCTTACAGGGGGAAATTCACCCCTCCACTTT. Its translation: CASSLTGGNSPLHF.

This clonotype was observed a few times. V usage is TRBV5-1 and J usage is TRBJ2-3, with 10 bases that match TRBD2. CDR3 length equals 14 residues. From germline, CDR1 is SGHRS and CDR2 YFSETQ. V was clipped by 5 bases and J by 3 bases; unmatched bases: 3. CDR3 sequence reads: CASRLAGKTDTQYF. The CDR3 DNA reads TGCGCCAGCAGACTAGCGGGAAAGACAGATACGCAGTATTTT.

As concerns this clonotype: Possible read error: a much larger clone is one base away. The rearrangement joins TRBV12-3 or TRBV12-4 to TRBJ1-2, with D uncertain. V was cut by 2 bases and J by 3 bases, with 7 bases left in between. CDR3 length equals 13 residues. The CDR3 here is CASSLQDYYGYTF. CDR3 DNA: TGTGCCAGCAGTTTACAGGATTACTATGGCTACACCTTC.

This chain links TRBV20-1 with TRBJ2-3; perhaps TRBD2 as D (5 bases). CDR3 length: 16 amino acids. V lost 0 bases and J lost 0, with 13 bases in between. Germline V CDR1 and CDR2: DFQATT, SNEGSKA (reference sequence). The CDR3 nucleotides read TGCAGTGCTAGAGACCTTGGACGGACTAGCACAGATACGCAGTATTTT. Translating it yields CSARDLGRTSTDTQYF.

This clonotype was found a few times. The chain joins TRBV7-2 to TRBJ1-2; 7 positions match TRBD1. Per germline, CDR1 SGHTA and CDR2 FQGNSA. The CDR3 consists of 16 residues. The V and J ends lost 5 bases and 3 bases, in that order; junction bases with no gene match: 12. The CDR3 region has the DNA TGTGCCAGCAGCCGACAGGGTTGGAGGAAGGACTATGGCTACACCTTC. It yields the protein CASSRQGWRKDYGYTF. The full variable domain, completed using reference TRBV7-2 and TRBJ1-2, is GAGVSQSPSNKVTEKGKDVELRCDPISGHTALYWYRQSLGQGLEFLIYFQGNSAPDKSGLPSDRFSAERTGGSVSTLTIQRTQQEDSAVYLCASSRQGWRKDYGYTFGSGTRLTVV.

This clonotype was recorded at least ten times. V and J are TRBV30 and TRBJ1-1, with D uncertain. V lost 3 bases and J 3 bases, leaving 11 bases between the germline ends. In germline, CDR1 is GTSNPN, CDR2 SVGIG (reference sequence). The CDR3 loop spans 13 amino acids. CDR3 coding DNA: TGTGCCTGGAGCCCTCGAACGGACACTGAAGCTTTCTTT. Translated: CAWSPRTDTEAFF.

This sequence joins TRBV5-4 and TRBJ2-3; 7 bases line up with TRBD2. The CDR3 spans 14 residues. Losses at the gene ends were 0 bases for V and 8 bases for J; bases not matched to a gene: 6. Germline CDR1 is SGHNT and CDR2 is YYREEE (reference sequence). CDR3 in amino acids: CASSLGGSGPTQYF. In DNA form, the CDR3 reads TGTGCCAGCAGCTTGGGAGGTAGCGGGCCTACGCAGTATTTT.

The chain links TRBV5-6 to TRBJ1-1; TRBD1 is a possible D gene (6 bases). Trimming pared 2 bases from V and 1 base from J, leaving 9 bases between. Germline CDR1 and CDR2: SGHDT and YYEEEE. The CDR3 covers 14 residues. The CDR3 DNA sequence: TGTGCCAGCAGCTTTCGGGGGCCGAACACTGAAGCTTTCTTT. The encoded protein is CASSFRGPNTEAFF.

The rearrangement uses TRBV29-1 and TRBJ1-4; perhaps TRBD1 as D (6 bases). V lost 7 bases and J 5 bases, leaving 23 bases between the germline ends. This CDR3 has 16 residues. Per germline, CDR1 SQVTM and CDR2 ANQGSEA. CDR3 DNA sequence: TGCAGCGGCAGGGTTGGTGGGGGGCTTGGAAATGAAAAACTGTTTTTT. This sequence encodes CSGRVGGGLGNEKLFF.

The chain employs TRBV5-4 and TRBJ2-1; 8 bases align to TRBD2. The germline V gene has CDR1 SGHNT and CDR2 YYREEE (reference sequence). This CDR3 is built from 18 residues. The J segment lost 1 base and the V segment lost 1 base, leaving 10 bases of the junction unmatched. As DNA, the CDR3 is TGTGCCAGCAGCTTGTCGGCTTTCCGGGAGGGGTCCTACAATGAGCAGTTCTTC. It codes for CASSLSAFREGSYNEQFF.

This clonotype was counted only a few times. The V call is TRBV5-1, the J call TRBJ2-1; 9 bases map to TRBD1. Trimming at V came to 4 bases and at J to 2 bases, leaving 7 bases not matched to a gene. Germline CDR1 is SGHRS and CDR2 is YFSETQ. This CDR3 region has 16 residues. The CDR3 here is CASSPLWTGAYNEQFF. DNA for the CDR3: TGCGCCAGCAGCCCGCTGTGGACAGGGGCCTACAATGAGCAGTTCTTC.

This clonotype was recorded at least ten times. The rearrangement joins TRBV27 to TRBJ2-1; no definite D call. Deletions cut 3 bases from V and 4 bases from J, with 7 bases between. The CDR3 runs to 13 residues. CDR1 is MNHEY and CDR2 is SMNVEV in the germline V gene (reference sequence). The CDR3 DNA follows: TGTGCCAGCAGTTTCTATGGGTACAATGAGCAGTTCTTC. This encodes CASSFYGYNEQFF.